In this sample, the clone carrying this T cell receptor beta chain turned up many times. Unique molecular identifiers were used in preparing the TCRbeta library. Each CDR3 protein gets one entry after TCRdb re-called the PCR reads with MiXCR. The table has about 600,000 distinct CDR3 sequences, about 10% seen once; the top ten hold about 4.3%. This sample is part of a study of T-cell reconstitution after alpha-beta-depleted transplantation in children. The CDR3 is made up of 13 amino acids. V lost 10 bases to trimming and J lost 4 bases; unmatched junction nucleotides: 6. The germline gives CDR1 ENHRY, CDR2 SYGVKD.

This TCR was sampled from a human donor who donated a stem cell graft to a child with acute myeloid leukemia. The chain employs TRBV10-3 and TRBJ2-2; 7 nucleotides align to TRBD2. The specimen comprised PBMCs from the stem cell graft donor, sampled from the stem cell graft. DNA for the CDR3: TGTGCCAATGGACTAGTGGGCACCGGGGAGCTGTTTTTT. Protein: CANGLVGTGELFF.